Presented here are 20 T cell receptor beta chains from one specimen sequenced in a study of T cell responses to AZD1222 COVID-19 vaccine. The assay was immunoSEQ multiplex PCR, and TCRdb's table has in-frame clones only and misses some. The sample yields about 140,000 clones, roughly nine tenths seen once. Sample: peripheral blood, taken 28 days after the second AZD1222 dose. The receptors come from an adult who received the AZD1222 COVID-19 vaccine.

The genes are TRBV27 and TRBJ2-3, with 8 bases fitting TRBD2. The CDR3 is 13 residues long. Germline CDR1 and CDR2: MNHEY and SMNVEV (reference sequence). Losses at the gene ends were 8 bases for V and 2 bases for J; bases not matched to a gene: 3. Here the CDR3 DNA reads TGTGCCAGCGGGACTAGACTCACAGATACGCAGTATTTT. It is translated as CASGTRLTDTQYF.

V gene TRBV3-1 (or the pseudogene TRBV3-2) combines with J gene TRBJ1-5, with D maybe TRBD1 (5 bases). The CDR3 is 15 residues long. Germline V gene sequence: CDR1 LGHDT, CDR2 YNNKEL (reference sequence). The germline V and J ends were trimmed by 0 bases and 1 base, with 7 bases remaining between them. CDR3 in amino acids: CASSQEWGSNQPQHF. The CDR3 DNA sequence: TGTGCCAGCAGCCAAGAATGGGGGAGCAATCAGCCCCAGCATTTT.

The gene calls are TRBV27 and TRBJ1-1; D is ambiguous. The CDR3 is made up of 14 amino acids. Between the trimmed V and J ends, which lost 1 base and 2 bases, there was a span of 8 bases. Germline-derived CDR1 and CDR2 are MNHEY and SMNVEV (reference sequence). The CDR3 is CASSLFRGNTEAFF. DNA for the CDR3: TGTGCCAGCAGTTTATTTCGTGGTAACACTGAAGCTTTCTTT.

This clone was counted a few times. Its ends do not fully match the called genes, so a read error is possible. The chain couples TRBV3-1 (or the pseudogene TRBV3-2) to TRBJ1-1; D unresolved. Looked up from germline, CDR1 is LGHDT and CDR2 is YNNKEL (reference sequence). The CDR3 spans 8 residues. Here the CDR3 DNA reads TGTGCCAGCAGCTCCCCGGGCTTT. This codes for CASSSPGF.

The chain recombines TRBV5-1 with TRBJ2-3; D may be TRBD1 (6 bases). V was trimmed by 0 bases and J by 2 bases, leaving 16 bases between them. In germline, CDR1 is SGHRS, CDR2 YFSETQ. This CDR3 is 17 amino acids long. Here the CDR3 DNA reads TGCGCCAGCAGCTTGGCCAGGGGCCGGGGTGACACAGATACGCAGTATTTT. Its protein is CASSLARGRGDTDTQYF.

This rearrangement joins TRBV27 to TRBJ1-6; possibly TRBD1 for D (6 bases). V was clipped by 5 bases and J by 9 bases, with 17 bases between them. This CDR3 contains 15 residues. CDR1 and CDR2 (germline): MNHEY, SMNVEV (reference sequence). CDR3 amino acids: CASSLQGGLGSPLHF. As DNA, the CDR3 is TGTGCCAGCAGTCTACAGGGAGGGTTGGGTTCACCCCTCCACTTT.

V and J are TRBV3-1 (or the pseudogene TRBV3-2) and TRBJ2-7; D ambiguous. Per germline, CDR1 LGHDT and CDR2 YNNKEL (reference sequence). The V and J ends lost 7 bases and 1 base respectively, with 14 bases between them. The CDR3 consists of 14 residues. CDR3 sequence reads: CASTPTEISYEQYF. The CDR3 DNA reads TGTGCCAGCACCCCTACCGAGATATCCTACGAGCAGTACTTC.

The rearrangement uses TRBV6-5 and TRBJ2-7, with 9 bases aligning to TRBD1. CDR1 and CDR2 from the germline V gene are MNHEY and SVGAGI. CDR3 length equals 14 residues. Germline trimming cut 5 bases from V and 4 bases from J; bases unmatched to any gene: 6. CDR3 residues: CASSPRDREYEQYF. The CDR3 bases are TGTGCCAGCAGTCCCAGGGACAGGGAGTACGAGCAGTACTTC.

This clone was counted a few times. This chain links TRBV9 with TRBJ1-3; no clear D. The CDR3 totals 11 residues. Per germline, CDR1 SGDLS and CDR2 YYNGEE. The V and J ends lost 7 bases and 2 bases respectively, with 4 bases between them. The DNA for the CDR3 is TGTGCCAGCGGAACTGGAAACACCATATATTTT. Amino acid sequence: CASGTGNTIYF. Full variable domain (missing parts from reference TRBV9 and TRBJ1-3): DSGVTQTPKHLITATGQRVTLRCSPRSGDLSVYWYQQSLDQGLQFLIQYYNGEERAKGNILERFSAQQFPDLHSELNLSSLELGDSALYFCASGTGNTIYFGEGSWLTVV.

CDR3 bases: TGTGCCAGCAGTTACGGAGGGGTACTCTACAATGAGCAGTTCTTC. Translated, it gives CASSYGGVLYNEQFF. This sequence joins TRBV6-6 and TRBJ2-1; a possible D gene is TRBD2 (6 bases). CDR1 and CDR2 from the germline V gene are MNHNY and SVGAGI (reference sequence). This CDR3 has 15 amino acids. The V end was cut by 2 bases, the J end by 3 bases, with 11 bases between.

This chain connects TRBV21-1 to TRBJ1-2; the table names TRBD1, a call not compared with the DNA. TRBV21-1 represents a pseudogene. The CDR3 covers 17 residues. The CDR3 loop reads CASSHISRGRSNYGYTF. CDR3 DNA: TGTGCCAGCAGCCACATAAGCAGGGGACGTTCTAACTATGGCTACACCTTC.

V usage is TRBV5-1 and J usage is TRBJ2-1; TRBD2 matches at 12 bases. The V segment lost 1 base and the J segment 0 bases; nucleotides outside the gene matches: 8. The germline CDR1 and CDR2 sequences are SGHRS and YFSETQ. The CDR3 spans 19 residues. CDR3 sequence: CASSLPSGGAVGSYNEQFF. DNA for the CDR3: TGCGCCAGCAGCTTGCCTAGCGGGGGGGCCGTTGGCTCCTACAATGAGCAGTTCTTC.

The chain joins TRBV10-3 to TRBJ1-1; no clear D. V dropped 8 bases and J dropped 3 bases, with 13 bases sitting between them. In germline, CDR1 is ENHRY, CDR2 SYGVKD. The CDR3 spans 13 residues. This CDR3 reads CAISGRMDTEAFF. The CDR3 DNA follows: TGTGCCATCTCGGGGAGAATGGACACTGAAGCTTTCTTT.

The rearrangement joins TRBV5-5 to TRBJ1-5; D is possibly TRBD1 (6 bases). This CDR3 contains 16 residues. The germline CDR1 and CDR2 sequences are SGHKS and YYEKEE (reference sequence). The V gene lost 2 bases and the J gene lost 6 bases, with 18 bases spanning the gap. The CDR3 spells CASSFLGHLEGQPQHF. DNA of the CDR3: TGTGCCAGCAGCTTTCTGGGACACCTAGAGGGTCAGCCCCAGCATTTT.

The chain employs TRBV27 and TRBJ1-1; no clear D gene. CDR1 is MNHEY and CDR2 is SMNVEV in the germline V gene (reference sequence). This CDR3 region has 13 residues. Trimming left V 2 bases short and J 7 bases short, with 11 bases between. The CDR3 DNA sequence: TGTGCCAGCAGTTTACGGAGCGGAGGTGAAGCTTTCTTT. Its protein is CASSLRSGGEAFF.

V and J are TRBV19 and TRBJ1-1, with 12 bases fitting TRBD1. The CDR3 is made up of 13 amino acids. Trimming at V came to 6 bases and at J to 6 bases, leaving 2 bases not matched to a gene. CDR1 and CDR2 from the germline V gene are LNHDA and SQIVND (reference sequence). CDR3 in amino acids: CASRGQGAPEAFF. As DNA, the CDR3 is TGTGCCAGTAGGGGACAGGGGGCTCCTGAAGCTTTCTTT.

The CDR3 DNA is TGTGCCAGCAGCAGGGCTTGGAGTAATCAGCCCCAGCATTTT. This sequence encodes CASSRAWSNQPQHF. The rearrangement links TRBV3-1 (or the pseudogene TRBV3-2) to TRBJ1-5; D is undetermined. The CDR3 extends over 14 amino acids. V lost 5 bases, J lost 4 bases, and 12 bases lay in between. The germline V gene has CDR1 LGHDT and CDR2 YNNKEL (reference sequence).

This clone occurred a few times. V and J are TRBV19 and TRBJ1-2, with 9 bases fitting TRBD1. The junction had 6 bases not matched to a gene; V was cut back by 5 bases and J by 8 bases. The CDR3 is 13 amino acids. Germline CDR1 reads LNHDA; CDR2 reads SQIVND (reference sequence). CDR3 DNA sequence: TGTGCCAGTAGTCCACAGGGGGCGCACGGCTACACCTTC. It encodes CASSPQGAHGYTF.

There are a few counts of this clone. The chain carries TRBV14 and TRBJ2-1; a possible D gene is TRBD2 (7 bases). V was cut by 2 bases and J by 3 bases, with 14 bases left in between. CDR3 length: 16 amino acids. The V gene's germline CDR1 is SGHDN and CDR2 FVKESK. This chain's CDR3 is CASSQTGGGFYNEQFF. The CDR3 DNA reads as TGTGCCAGCAGCCAAACTGGCGGGGGCTTCTACAATGAGCAGTTCTTC.

In its sample, this clone was seen many times. The chain couples TRBV27 to TRBJ2-6; no clear D gene. There are 13 residues in the CDR3. Germline assignment: CDR1 MNHEY and CDR2 SMNVEV (reference sequence). Trimming shortened V by 9 bases and J by 1 base, and 7 bases separated the two germline ends. The CDR3 loop reads CASSPSGANVLTF. The CDR3 nucleotides are TGTGCCAGTAGCCCTTCTGGGGCCAACGTCCTGACTTTC. The full variable domain, in which reference TRBV27 and TRBJ2-6 provide the parts outside the CDR3, is EAQVTQNPRYLITVTGKKLTVTCSQNMNHEYMSWYRQDPGLGLRQIYYSMNVEVTDKGDVPEGYKVSRKEKRNFPLILESPSPNQTSLYFCASSPSGANVLTFGAGSRLTVL.